Presented here are 31 T cell receptor beta chains from one specimen sequenced in a study of cytomegalovirus exposure and HLA in healthy donors. TCRdb's table, derived via immunoSEQ multiplex PCR, lists solely in-frame clones and lacks some. The sample gives some 250,000 clones, about nine tenths of which show up once; just over 3% is in the top ten. The sequenced sample was PBMCs. The receptors derive from a woman in her twenties or thirties in good health and CMV-seronegative.

Here the CDR3 DNA reads TGTGCCAGCAGGGGGACCACAGACGACTACGAGCAGTACTTC. Translated: CASRGTTDDYEQYF. The rearrangement links TRBV6-1 to TRBJ2-7, with D perhaps TRBD1 or TRBD2 (5 bases each). This CDR3 comprises 14 residues. Trimming took off 6 bases at V and 3 bases at J, with 15 bases between the two ends. CDR1 is MNHNS, CDR2 SASEGT, per germline.

The V gene is TRBV5-1, the J gene TRBJ1-1; D is possibly TRBD1 (5 bases). V shed 0 bases and J shed 0 bases, with 9 bases lying between them. Germline CDR1 SGHRS, CDR2 YFSETQ. There are 15 residues in the CDR3. CDR3 DNA sequence: TGCGCCAGCAGCTTGGAACCGACAGTGAACACTGAAGCTTTCTTT. It codes for CASSLEPTVNTEAFF.

V usage is TRBV27 and J usage is TRBJ2-3; 15 positions agree with TRBD2. With 5 bases clipped from V and 4 bases from J, the junction kept 19 bases outside the gene matches. CDR3 length equals 21 residues. Germline CDR1 MNHEY, CDR2 SMNVEV (reference sequence). CDR3: CASSPGGGWTSGRAAADTQYF. CDR3 nucleotide sequence: TGTGCCAGCAGTCCGGGGGGTGGCTGGACTAGCGGGAGGGCCGCGGCAGATACGCAGTATTTT.

The chain joins TRBV11-2 to TRBJ2-3, with 12 bases aligning to TRBD2. The CDR3 totals 15 residues. Germline lookup yields CDR1 SGHAT and CDR2 FQNNGV. V trimming: 6 bases; J trimming: 4 bases; junction bases outside the gene matches: 5. CDR3 sequence (DNA): TGTGCCAGCAGAAGACTAGCGGGAGTCTCAGATACGCAGTATTTT. It codes for CASRRLAGVSDTQYF.

This clone was seen once. The chain employs TRBV28 and TRBJ2-5; D gene ambiguous. Germline CDR1 MDHEN, CDR2 SYDVKM. This CDR3 is 11 amino acids long. Trimming left V 4 bases short and J 1 base short, with 1 base between. The CDR3 here is CASSSQETQYF. The DNA for the CDR3 is TGTGCCAGCAGTTCCCAAGAGACCCAGTACTTC.

V and J are TRBV27 and TRBJ2-7; 7 bases are shared with TRBD2. This CDR3 is built from 14 residues. Germline V gives CDR1 MNHEY, CDR2 SMNVEV (reference sequence). V was clipped by 3 bases and J by 5 bases; unmatched bases: 7. The CDR3, as DNA: TGTGCCAGCAGTTTTCTGGGGGGGAACAACGAGCAGTACTTC. Translated, it gives CASSFLGGNNEQYF.

The chain carries TRBV9 and TRBJ2-3, with TRBD1 matching 7 bases. The ends lost 4 bases at V and 2 bases at J; junction bases unmatched: 4. The CDR3 spans 14 residues. Germline V gene lookup returns CDR1 SGDLS and CDR2 YYNGEE. CDR3 coding DNA: TGTGCCAGCAGCTTGGGACAGAACACAGATACGCAGTATTTT. Translating gives CASSLGQNTDTQYF.

The V and J genes are TRBV7-2 and TRBJ2-7; TRBD2 might be the D (6 bases). The V end was cut by 4 bases, the J end by 3 bases, with 13 bases between. Germline loops: CDR1 SGHTA, CDR2 FQGNSA. This CDR3 spans 14 amino acids. In DNA, the CDR3 is TGTGCCAGCAGCTGGAACCCGGGGGACTACGAGCAGTACTTC. Encoded protein: CASSWNPGDYEQYF.

V is TRBV29-1 and J is TRBJ2-1; 8 bases line up with TRBD2. Germline V gives CDR1 SQVTM, CDR2 ANQGSEA. The CDR3 loop spans 15 amino acids. Trimming took 1 base from V and 8 from J; bases not matched to a gene: 10. The CDR3 nucleotides read TGCAGCGTTGAAGTTGGAGCGGGAGTTTGGTATGAGCAGTTCTTC. Its translation is CSVEVGAGVWYEQFF.

The rearrangement links TRBV6-1 to TRBJ1-4; the D gene is possibly TRBD1 (6 bases). V gave up 5 bases and J gave up 10 bases, with 20 bases separating them. Germline V gene lookup returns CDR1 MNHNS and CDR2 SASEGT. The CDR3 totals 15 residues. As DNA, the CDR3 is TGTGCCAGCAGTCCCAAGACAGGCGGGGACGGAAAACTGTTTTTT. Encoded protein: CASSPKTGGDGKLFF.

This clone has just one count. This chain links TRBV6-5 with TRBJ1-1; D not resolved. The V gene's germline CDR1 is MNHEY and CDR2 SVGAGI. Trimming cost V 6 bases and J 1 base, with 12 bases left between them. This CDR3 contains 14 residues. The CDR3: CASSLLSGNTEAFF. The CDR3 DNA reads TGTGCCAGCAGCTTACTTTCAGGGAACACTGAAGCTTTCTTT.

V usage is TRBV27 and J usage is TRBJ1-1, with D hard to call. V was shortened by 4 bases and J by 5 bases, with 20 bases between the two germline ends. Germline-derived CDR1 and CDR2 are MNHEY and SMNVEV (reference sequence). This CDR3 contains 16 residues. Here the CDR3 DNA reads TGTGCCAGCAGTTCCCCGAAGGGCGGTTTTGAGACTGAAGCTTTCTTT. This gives the protein CASSSPKGGFETEAFF.

V gene TRBV29-1 combines with J gene TRBJ2-5; D is ambiguous. Germline values: CDR1 SQVTM, CDR2 ANQGSEA. Trimming took 1 base from V and 4 from J, leaving 13 bases between them. This CDR3 region has 14 residues. The CDR3 reads CSVEGWTAPETQYF. As DNA, the CDR3 is TGCAGCGTTGAAGGGTGGACCGCCCCAGAGACCCAGTACTTC.

The genes are TRBV9 and TRBJ2-3; the match to TRBD1 covers 8 bases. Germline CDR1 reads SGDLS; CDR2 reads YYNGEE. CDR3 length equals 15 residues. V lost 0 bases and J lost 4; bases outside the gene matches: 4. The CDR3, as DNA: TGTGCCAGCAGCGTAGGCCAGGGGGCGTCAGATACGCAGTATTTT. Protein product: CASSVGQGASDTQYF.

The chain's CDR3 is CASSQDGTGDTGELFF. The CDR3 coding sequence is TGCGCCAGCAGCCAAGATGGGACAGGAGACACCGGGGAGCTGTTTTTT. This chain joins TRBV4-3 and TRBJ2-2, with TRBD1 matching 8 bases. The germline CDR1 and CDR2 sequences are LGHNA and YSLEER. V gave up 0 bases and J gave up 3 bases; unmatched junction bases: 3. The CDR3 sequence is 16 residues long.

The count of this clone is one. The chain couples TRBV10-2 to TRBJ1-5; TRBD1 agrees at 8 bases. This CDR3 is built from 16 residues. The trim removed 5 bases at V and 0 bases at J, leaving 6 bases unmatched. The germline gives CDR1 WSHSY, CDR2 SAAADI. For the CDR3, the DNA is TGCGCCAGCAGTCCAGGGACAGGTAATAGCAATCAGCCCCAGCATTTT. Translating gives CASSPGTGNSNQPQHF.

The chain combines TRBV7-6 with TRBJ1-2, with a weak D call TRBD1 (5 bases). Germline V gene sequence: CDR1 SGHVS, CDR2 FNYEAQ. V lost 5 bases, J lost 10 bases, and 23 bases lay in between. There are 15 residues in the CDR3. CDR3 DNA: TGTGCCAGCAGCCCGTGGGGCCAACCCGCTGAACTCTACACCTTC. The encoded protein is CASSPWGQPAELYTF. The full variable domain, in which reference TRBV7-6 and TRBJ1-2 provide the parts outside the CDR3, is GAGVSQSPRYKVTKRGQDVALRCDPISGHVSLYWYRQALGQGPEFLTYFNYEAQQDKSGLPNDRFSAERPEGSISTLTIQRTEQRDSAMYRCASSPWGQPAELYTFGSGTRLTVV.

This chain links TRBV5-6 with TRBJ2-1; the match to TRBD1 covers 7 bases. V was pared by 4 bases and J by 6 bases, with 22 bases of the junction left unmatched. The CDR3 extends over 19 amino acids. Germline CDR1 is SGHDT and CDR2 is YYEEEE. CDR3 residues: CASSRRIDRATVGSNEQFF. DNA for the CDR3: TGTGCCAGCAGCCGCAGAATTGACAGGGCCACCGTGGGCAGCAATGAGCAGTTCTTC.

The V and J genes are TRBV27 and TRBJ2-1, with no clear D. Looked up from germline, CDR1 is MNHEY and CDR2 is SMNVEV (reference sequence). V was pared by 5 bases and J by 6 bases, with 11 bases between. This CDR3 has 13 residues. CDR3 loop: CASSIDLSNEQFF. The CDR3 coding sequence is TGTGCCAGCAGTATCGACCTCTCCAATGAGCAGTTCTTC.

The chain carries TRBV11-2 and TRBJ2-7, with 9 bases aligning to TRBD2. CDR3 length: 15 amino acids. Germline values: CDR1 SGHAT, CDR2 FQNNGV. J lost 1 base, V lost 5 bases, and 6 bases had no gene match. The CDR3 loop reads CASSTGLATSYEQYF. CDR3 DNA: TGTGCCAGCAGCACCGGACTAGCGACTTCCTACGAGCAGTACTTC.

CDR3 loop: CASSQDRMNTEAFF. The DNA for the CDR3 is TGCGCCAGCAGCCAAGACAGGATGAACACTGAAGCTTTCTTT. The rearrangement joins TRBV4-1 to TRBJ1-1; D gene uncertain. Germline V gene sequence: CDR1 MGHRA, CDR2 YSYEKL. The CDR3 is 14 amino acids. The V end was cut by 0 bases, the J end by 0 bases, with 5 bases between.

This chain links TRBV10-2 with TRBJ2-7, with D possibly being TRBD2 (5 bases). The CDR3 has 14 residues. In germline, CDR1 is WSHSY, CDR2 SAAADI. Trimming pared 5 bases from V and 2 bases from J, leaving 13 bases between. The CDR3 nucleotides read TGCGCCAGCAGTCTTCGACTAAGTCCCTACGAGCAGTACTTC. It codes for CASSLRLSPYEQYF.

V gene TRBV27 combines with J gene TRBJ1-1, with D unresolved. This CDR3 is 15 amino acids long. Deletions cut 3 bases from V and 4 bases from J, with 15 bases between. CDR1 and CDR2 (germline): MNHEY, SMNVEV (reference sequence). The CDR3: CASSFSVGGATEAFF. CDR3 nucleotide sequence: TGTGCCAGCAGTTTCTCGGTAGGTGGTGCCACTGAAGCTTTCTTT.

With regard to this clone: The same CDR3 can be traced to other DNA sequences in this sample. The chain couples TRBV6-5 to TRBJ2-7, with 13 bases that match TRBD2. The CDR3 is 15 amino acids. V shed 6 bases, J shed 2 bases, and the junction held 4 bases outside the gene matches. Germline loops: CDR1 MNHEY, CDR2 SVGAGI. The CDR3 coding sequence is TGTGCCAGCAGCCCAGGACTAGCGGGAGCCTACGAGCAGTACTTC. Encoded protein: CASSPGLAGAYEQYF.

This clone appeared once. This chain links TRBV28 with TRBJ1-2; D might be TRBD1 (5 bases). This CDR3 contains 13 residues. Trimming cost V 4 bases and J 8 bases, with 14 bases left between them. The germline V gene encodes CDR1 MDHEN and CDR2 SYDVKM. Written as DNA, the CDR3 is TGTGCCAGCAGTTGGGGACCGAGTGGCGGCTACACCTTC. Translation gives CASSWGPSGGYTF.

The genes are TRBV7-6 and TRBJ2-5, with TRBD2 as a possible D gene (5 bases). The CDR3 spans 15 residues. The V gene's germline CDR1 is SGHVS and CDR2 FNYEAQ. The V and J ends lost 2 bases and 1 base respectively, with 11 bases between them. The CDR3 is CASSLSGSGQETQYF. The CDR3 coding sequence is TGTGCCAGCAGCTTATCGGGGAGTGGCCAAGAGACCCAGTACTTC.

This chain joins TRBV30 and TRBJ2-1; the D gene is possibly TRBD2 (6 bases). The CDR3 runs 13 residues. V was shortened by 3 bases and J by 8 bases, with 14 bases between the two germline ends. Germline V CDR1 and CDR2: GTSNPN, SVGIG (reference sequence). CDR3 residues: CAWSLGTGDEQFF. CDR3 DNA sequence: TGTGCCTGGAGCCTAGGGACTGGGGATGAGCAGTTCTTC.

This chain joins TRBV10-3 and TRBJ1-1, with D unresolved. This CDR3 is 13 amino acids long. Germline CDR1 reads ENHRY; CDR2 reads SYGVKD. V lost 3 bases and J lost 3, with 8 bases in between. The CDR3, as DNA: TGTGCCATCAGTGAAGGAGGAGACACTGAAGCTTTCTTT. Residues: CAISEGGDTEAFF.

This clone was recorded many times. The chain employs TRBV29-1 and TRBJ2-7; tentative D call: TRBD2 (5 bases). Germline V gives CDR1 SQVTM, CDR2 ANQGSEA. The CDR3 extends over 12 amino acids. V dropped 4 bases and J dropped 4 bases, with 11 bases sitting between them. CDR3 nucleotide sequence: TGCAGCGTTGGGCAGCGGCGATACGAGCAGTACTTC. Its protein product is CSVGQRRYEQYF.

This sequence joins TRBV9 and TRBJ2-3; D call uncertain. Germline loops: CDR1 SGDLS, CDR2 YYNGEE. Trimming took 0 bases from V and 3 from J, leaving 8 bases between them. The CDR3 sequence is 14 residues long. CDR3 DNA: TGTGCCAGCAGCGTAGAGGTCGTGACAGATACGCAGTATTTT. Translating gives CASSVEVVTDTQYF.

This clone is a singleton in its sample. The V gene is TRBV28, the J gene TRBJ1-1; D is ambiguous. The germline V gene has CDR1 MDHEN and CDR2 SYDVKM. The CDR3 has 15 residues. The V gene lost 7 bases and the J gene lost 8 bases, with 23 bases spanning the gap. CDR3 sequence reads: CASNPLSGATEEAFF. The CDR3 nucleotides read TGTGCCAGCAACCCTCTTTCGGGCGCAACTGAGGAAGCTTTCTTT.